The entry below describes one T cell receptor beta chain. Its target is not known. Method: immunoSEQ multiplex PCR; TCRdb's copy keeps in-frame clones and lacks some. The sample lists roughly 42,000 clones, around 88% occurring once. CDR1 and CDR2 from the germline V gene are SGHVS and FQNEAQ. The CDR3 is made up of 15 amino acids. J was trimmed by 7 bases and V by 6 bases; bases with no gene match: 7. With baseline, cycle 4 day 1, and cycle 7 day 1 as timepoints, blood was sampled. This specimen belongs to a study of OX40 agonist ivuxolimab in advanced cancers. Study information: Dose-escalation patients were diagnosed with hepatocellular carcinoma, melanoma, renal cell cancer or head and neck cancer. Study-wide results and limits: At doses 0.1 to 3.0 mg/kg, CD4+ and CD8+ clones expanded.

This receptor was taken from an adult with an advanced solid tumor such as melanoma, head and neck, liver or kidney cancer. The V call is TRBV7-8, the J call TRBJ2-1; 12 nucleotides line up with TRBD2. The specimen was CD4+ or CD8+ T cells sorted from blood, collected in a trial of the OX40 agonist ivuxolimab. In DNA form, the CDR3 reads TGTGCCAGCAGGCGACTAGCGGGAGTTGGGAATGAGCAGTTCTTC. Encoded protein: CASRRLAGVGNEQFF.